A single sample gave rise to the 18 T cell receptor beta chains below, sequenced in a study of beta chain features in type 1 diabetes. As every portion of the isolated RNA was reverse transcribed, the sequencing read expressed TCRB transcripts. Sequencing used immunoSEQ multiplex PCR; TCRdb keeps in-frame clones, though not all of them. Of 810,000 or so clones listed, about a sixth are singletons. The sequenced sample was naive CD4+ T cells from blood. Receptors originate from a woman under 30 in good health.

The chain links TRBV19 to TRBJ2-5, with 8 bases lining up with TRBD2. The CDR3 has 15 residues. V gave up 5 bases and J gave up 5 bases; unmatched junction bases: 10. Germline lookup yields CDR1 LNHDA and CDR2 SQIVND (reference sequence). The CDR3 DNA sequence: TGTGCCAGTAGTGTCGGACTAGCTGGCCTTGAGACCCAGTACTTC. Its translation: CASSVGLAGLETQYF.

CDR3 loop: CASRKGWPGPEAFF. CDR3 DNA sequence: TGTGCCAGCAGGAAGGGGTGGCCCGGACCTGAAGCTTTCTTT. This sequence joins TRBV6-5 and TRBJ1-1; possible D gene TRBD1, 5 bases. There are 14 residues in the CDR3. Trimming cost V 6 bases and J 6 bases, with 17 bases left between them. Germline loops: CDR1 MNHEY, CDR2 SVGAGI.

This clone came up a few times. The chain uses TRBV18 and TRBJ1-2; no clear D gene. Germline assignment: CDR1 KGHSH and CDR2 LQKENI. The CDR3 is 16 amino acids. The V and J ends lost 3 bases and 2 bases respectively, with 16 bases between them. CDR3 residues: CASSPELITENYGYTF. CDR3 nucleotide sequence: TGTGCCAGCTCACCGGAGTTGATAACAGAGAACTATGGCTACACCTTC.

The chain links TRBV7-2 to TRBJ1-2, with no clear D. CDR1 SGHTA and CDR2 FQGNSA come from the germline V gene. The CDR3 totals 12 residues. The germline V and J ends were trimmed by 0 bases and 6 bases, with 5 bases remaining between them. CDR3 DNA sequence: TGTGCCAGCAGCTTAGCTCCGGATGGCTACACCTTC. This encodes CASSLAPDGYTF. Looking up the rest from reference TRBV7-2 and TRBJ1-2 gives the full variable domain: GAGVSQSPSNKVTEKGKDVELRCDPISGHTALYWYRQSLGQGLEFLIYFQGNSAPDKSGLPSDRFSAERTGGSVSTLTIQRTQQEDSAVYLCASSLAPDGYTFGSGTRLTVV.

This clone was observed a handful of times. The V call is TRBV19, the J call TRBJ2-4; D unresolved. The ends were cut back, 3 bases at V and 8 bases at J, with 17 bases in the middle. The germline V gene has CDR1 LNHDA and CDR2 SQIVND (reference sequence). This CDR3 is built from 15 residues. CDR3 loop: CASSMASGPWDIQYF. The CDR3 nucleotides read TGTGCCAGTAGTATGGCTTCTGGCCCTTGGGACATTCAGTACTTC.

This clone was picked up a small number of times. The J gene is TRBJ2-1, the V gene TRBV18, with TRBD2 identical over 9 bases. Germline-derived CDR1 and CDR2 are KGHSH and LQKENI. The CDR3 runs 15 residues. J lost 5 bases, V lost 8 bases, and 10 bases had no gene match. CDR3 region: CASTQYASGNNEQFF. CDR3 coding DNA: TGTGCCAGCACCCAATATGCTAGCGGGAACAATGAGCAGTTCTTC.

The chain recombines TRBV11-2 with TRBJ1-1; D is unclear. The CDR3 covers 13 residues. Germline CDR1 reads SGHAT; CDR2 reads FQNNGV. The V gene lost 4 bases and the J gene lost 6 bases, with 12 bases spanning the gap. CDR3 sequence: CASSSTDKAEAFF. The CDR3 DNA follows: TGTGCCAGCAGCTCTACGGATAAGGCTGAAGCTTTCTTT.

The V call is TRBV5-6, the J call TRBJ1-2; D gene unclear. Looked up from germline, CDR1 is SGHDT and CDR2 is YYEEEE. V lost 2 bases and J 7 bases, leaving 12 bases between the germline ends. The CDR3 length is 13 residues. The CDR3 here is CASSFDVNVGYTF. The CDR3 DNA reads TGTGCCAGCAGCTTTGACGTTAACGTTGGCTACACCTTC. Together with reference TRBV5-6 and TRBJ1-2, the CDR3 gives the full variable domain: DAGVTQSPTHLIKTRGQQVTLRCSPKSGHDTVSWYQQALGQGPQFIFQYYEEEERQRGNFPDRFSGHQFPNYSSELNVNALLLGDSALYLCASSFDVNVGYTFGSGTRLTVV.

Here the CDR3 reads CATSRDVSYEQYF. DNA of the CDR3: TGTGCCACCAGCAGGGATGTAAGTTACGAGCAGTACTTC. The chain links TRBV15 to TRBJ2-7; D gene unclear. This CDR3 is 13 amino acids long. Looked up from germline, CDR1 is LNHNV and CDR2 is YYDKDF (reference sequence). Trimming removed 3 bases at V and 4 bases at J, with 10 bases between.

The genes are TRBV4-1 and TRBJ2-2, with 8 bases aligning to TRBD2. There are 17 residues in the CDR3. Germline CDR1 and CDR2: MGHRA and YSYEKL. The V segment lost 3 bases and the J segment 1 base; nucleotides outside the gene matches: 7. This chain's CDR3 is CASSHREGDKNTGELFF. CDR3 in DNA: TGCGCCAGCAGCCATCGGGAGGGCGATAAGAACACCGGGGAGCTGTTTTTT.

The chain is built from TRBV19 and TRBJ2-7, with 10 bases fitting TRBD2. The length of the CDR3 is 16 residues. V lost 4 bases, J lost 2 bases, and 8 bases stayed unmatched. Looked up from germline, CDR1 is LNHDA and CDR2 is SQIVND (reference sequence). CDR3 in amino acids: CASSKAGGALTYEQYF. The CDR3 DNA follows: TGTGCCAGTAGTAAAGCGGGGGGGGCCCTGACCTACGAGCAGTACTTC.

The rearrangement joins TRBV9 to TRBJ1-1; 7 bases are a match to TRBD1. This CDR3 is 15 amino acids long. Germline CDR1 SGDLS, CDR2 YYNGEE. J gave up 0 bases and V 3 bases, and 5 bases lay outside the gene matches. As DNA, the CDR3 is TGTGCCAGCAGCGCAATGGGACAGATGAACACTGAAGCTTTCTTT. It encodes CASSAMGQMNTEAFF.

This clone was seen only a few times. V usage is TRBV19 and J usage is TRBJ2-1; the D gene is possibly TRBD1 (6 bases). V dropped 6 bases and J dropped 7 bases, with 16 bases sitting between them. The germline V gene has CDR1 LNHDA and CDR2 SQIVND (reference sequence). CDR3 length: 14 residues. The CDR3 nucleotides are TGTGCCAGTAGCAACGGACAGAGCTTTAATGAGCAGTTCTTC. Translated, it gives CASSNGQSFNEQFF.

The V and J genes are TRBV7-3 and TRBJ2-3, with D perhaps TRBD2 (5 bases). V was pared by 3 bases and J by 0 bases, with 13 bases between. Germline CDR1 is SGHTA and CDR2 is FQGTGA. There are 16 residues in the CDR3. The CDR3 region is CASSFGGNHSTDTQYF. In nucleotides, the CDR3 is TGTGCCAGCAGCTTCGGAGGAAATCATAGCACAGATACGCAGTATTTT.

The CDR3 loop reads CASSTTSGAFF. DNA of the CDR3: TGTGCCAGCAGTACAACCTCGGGAGCTTTCTTT. The V and J genes are TRBV6-5 and TRBJ1-1; no firm D call. The CDR3 runs to 11 residues. Germline V gene lookup returns CDR1 MNHEY and CDR2 SVGAGI. V gave up 5 bases and J gave up 10 bases, with 11 bases separating them.

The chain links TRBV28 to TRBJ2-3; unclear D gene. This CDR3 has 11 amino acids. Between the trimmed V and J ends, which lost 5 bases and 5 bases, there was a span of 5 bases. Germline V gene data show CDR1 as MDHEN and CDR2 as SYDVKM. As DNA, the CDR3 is TGTGCCAGCAGTCACGGAGATACGCAGTATTTT. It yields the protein CASSHGDTQYF.

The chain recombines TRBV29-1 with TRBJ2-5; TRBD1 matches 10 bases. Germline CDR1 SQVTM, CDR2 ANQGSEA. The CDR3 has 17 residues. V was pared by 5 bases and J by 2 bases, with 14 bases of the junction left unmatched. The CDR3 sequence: CSVPPHPDRGRQETQYF. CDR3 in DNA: TGCAGCGTTCCCCCTCACCCGGACAGGGGGAGACAAGAGACCCAGTACTTC.

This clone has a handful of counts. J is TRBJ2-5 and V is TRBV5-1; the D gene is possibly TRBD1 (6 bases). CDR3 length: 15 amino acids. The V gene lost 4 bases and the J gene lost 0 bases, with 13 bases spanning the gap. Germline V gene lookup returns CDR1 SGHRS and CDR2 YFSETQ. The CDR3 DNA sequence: TGCGCCAGCAGCGTATCGTCAGGGGACCAAGAGACCCAGTACTTC. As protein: CASSVSSGDQETQYF.